These 14 T cell receptor beta chains were all obtained from the same sample, sequenced in a study of T cells after yellow fever vaccination. Via MiXCR, TCRdb re-called the 5' RACE reads, giving one row per CDR3 protein. The sample includes more than 95,000 distinct CDR3 sequences, approximately 9% of them seen just once. Sequenced material: CD8+ T cells sorted from PBMCs, taken on the day of the yellow fever booster vaccination. The source is a young man who received the YFV17D yellow fever vaccine.

This clonotype has at least ten counts. The chain couples TRBV15 to TRBJ2-2; no definite D call. CDR3 length equals 12 residues. Trimming shortened V by 1 base and J by 8 bases, and 5 bases separated the two germline ends. Germline V gene data show CDR1 as LNHNV and CDR2 as YYDKDF (reference sequence). CDR3 nucleotides: TGTGCCACCAGCAGAGGGTCTGGGGAGCTGTTTTTT. It specifies CATSRGSGELFF.

Ten or more counts support this clonotype. This rearrangement joins TRBV29-1 to TRBJ2-5, with D perhaps matching TRBD1 (5 bases). The germline V and J ends were trimmed by 4 bases and 1 base, with 7 bases remaining between them. CDR1 SQVTM and CDR2 ANQGSEA come from the germline V gene. The CDR3 is 12 residues long. CDR3 loop: CSVGRVQETQYF. The CDR3 region has the DNA TGCAGCGTTGGCAGGGTCCAAGAGACCCAGTACTTC. The complete variable domain, with remaining parts taken from reference TRBV29-1 and TRBJ2-5, reads SAVISQKPSRDICQRGTSLTIQCQVDSQVTMMFWYRQQPGQSLTLIATANQGSEATYESGFVIDKFPISRPNLTFSTLTVSNMSPEDSSIYLCSVGRVQETQYFGPGTRLLVL.

This clonotype was detected only a few times. CDR3 DNA: TGTGCCAGCAGCTTTGGAGAATGGCCAGCTTTCTTT. Translating it yields CASSFGEWPAFF. The chain uses TRBV7-9 and TRBJ1-1; no firm D call. Looked up from germline, CDR1 is SEHNR and CDR2 is FQNEAQ (reference sequence). V lost 3 bases and J 10 bases, leaving 12 bases between the germline ends. The length of the CDR3 is 12 residues.

The genes are TRBV7-2 and TRBJ2-1; D is perhaps TRBD1 (5 bases). In germline, CDR1 is SGHTA, CDR2 FQGNSA. This CDR3 is built from 12 residues. V lost 1 base, J lost 12 bases, and 10 bases lay in between. CDR3 DNA sequence: TGTGCCAGCAGCTTAGAGCAGGGCAGGCAGTTCTTC. It is translated as CASSLEQGRQFF.

This clonotype came up a few times. The chain joins TRBV5-6 to TRBJ2-4, with D possibly TRBD1 on 5 matching bases. This CDR3 comprises 13 residues. Per germline, CDR1 SGHDT and CDR2 YYEEEE. The ends were cut back, 4 bases at V and 10 bases at J, with 15 bases in the middle. CDR3 loop: CASSVVREEIQYF. The CDR3 nucleotides are TGTGCCAGCAGCGTGGTCAGGGAAGAGATTCAGTACTTC. Complete variable domain (other parts from reference TRBV5-6 and TRBJ2-4): DAGVTQSPTHLIKTRGQQVTLRCSPKSGHDTVSWYQQALGQGPQFIFQYYEEEERQRGNFPDRFSGHQFPNYSSELNVNALLLGDSALYLCASSVVREEIQYFGAGTRLSVL.

The rearrangement links TRBV7-8 to TRBJ1-4; 7 nucleotides align to TRBD1. Germline CDR1 is SGHVS and CDR2 is FQNEAQ. CDR3 length: 14 amino acids. The V and J ends lost 5 bases and 6 bases, in that order; junction bases with no gene match: 6. Here the CDR3 reads CASSVRGADEKLFF. The CDR3 DNA is TGTGCCAGCAGCGTCAGGGGGGCAGATGAAAAACTGTTTTTT.

This clonotype was seen once. The gene calls are TRBV28 and TRBJ2-7; 7 positions match TRBD1. The germline V gene has CDR1 MDHEN and CDR2 SYDVKM. The CDR3 spans 13 residues. J lost 2 bases, V lost 6 bases, and 4 bases had no gene match. The CDR3 region is CASRGQDTYEQYV. In DNA, the CDR3 is TGTGCCAGCAGAGGACAGGACACCTACGAGCAGTACGTC.

For the CDR3, the DNA is TGTGCCAGCAGCAAAGATTCGGGCGGCGCCTACGAGCAGTACGTC. Protein: CASSKDSGGAYEQYV. The rearrangement joins TRBV21-1 to TRBJ2-7; whether TRBD1, the table's D call, matches the DNA was not checked. TRBV21-1 is given as a pseudogene. The CDR3 has 15 amino acids.

This clonotype showed up just a few times. The rearrangement links TRBV20-1 to TRBJ2-7; D is perhaps TRBD1 (6 bases). Trimming shortened V by 3 bases and J by 2 bases, and 11 bases separated the two germline ends. Germline V gives CDR1 DFQATT, CDR2 SNEGSKA (reference sequence). This CDR3 is 13 amino acids long. For the CDR3, the DNA is TGCAGTGCTAGTCAGGGGATTCCCTACGAGCAGTACTTC. This codes for CSASQGIPYEQYF.

Details on this clonotype: Possible read error: a much larger clone is one base away. V is TRBV5-1 and J is TRBJ2-3; TRBD1 might be the D (6 bases). Germline V CDR1 and CDR2: SGHRS, YFSETQ. The CDR3 is 17 residues long. The CDR3: CASSLSLRGRDTDRQYF. The CDR3 nucleotides read TGCGCCAGCAGCCTGTCACTTCGCGGCAGGGACACAGATAGGCAGTATTTT.

This clonotype has only a few counts. The chain has TRBV2 and TRBJ2-1; possibly TRBD1 for D (6 bases). The CDR3 covers 12 residues. V lost 6 bases and J 6 bases, leaving 9 bases between the germline ends. Germline V gene data show CDR1 as SNHLY and CDR2 as FYNNEI. Here the CDR3 reads CASSGQTNEQFF. CDR3 bases: TGTGCCAGCAGCGGACAGACCAATGAGCAGTTCTTC.

The V gene is TRBV19, the J gene TRBJ2-7; 7 bases map to TRBD1. With 10 bases clipped from V and 2 bases from J, the junction kept 8 bases outside the gene matches. Per the germline V gene, CDR1 is LNHDA and CDR2 is SQIVND (reference sequence). The CDR3 has 13 residues. As DNA, the CDR3 is TGTGCCACCTCGGGACAGATCACCTACGAGCAGTACTTC. Its translation is CATSGQITYEQYF.

The chain has TRBV9 and TRBJ1-6; D is possibly TRBD1 (6 bases). Germline V lookup: CDR1 SGDLS, CDR2 YYNGEE. This CDR3 has 17 amino acids. V lost 0 bases to trimming and J lost 14 bases, with 24 bases between them. The CDR3 sequence is CASSVAPTDSYEFTLHF. The CDR3 coding sequence is TGTGCCAGCAGCGTAGCCCCCACGGACAGCTACGAATTCACCCTCCACTTT.

This clonotype occurred many times. The chain has TRBV4-2 and TRBJ2-3, with D perhaps matching TRBD2 (5 bases). Germline V CDR1 and CDR2: LGHNA, YNFKEQ. The CDR3 length is 14 residues. Trimming left V 2 bases short and J 4 bases short, with 10 bases between. CDR3 amino acids: CASSQKLVADTQYF. As DNA, the CDR3 is TGTGCCAGCAGCCAAAAACTAGTTGCAGATACGCAGTATTTT.